This T cell receptor beta chain was obtained from a study of blood T cell repertoires in COVID-19. Study summary: T cells, B-cell-depleted T cells, or PBMCs provided the cDNA or gDNA that served as material.

This clone has just one count. Generated by immunoSEQ multiplex PCR, the TCRdb table keeps only in-frame clones and is missing some. The sample consists of some 490,000 clones, approximately 85% of them appearing once. The receptor's source is a human donor in a cohort sampled during active COVID-19. The sequenced sample was peripheral blood.

CDR3 nucleotide sequence: TGTGCCAGTAGTATAGGACTAGCGGGAAGAGGGGAGACCCAGTACTTC. Protein sequence: CASSIGLAGRGETQYF. V is TRBV19 and J is TRBJ2-5; 11 positions match TRBD2. V shed 1 base and J 5 bases; nucleotides not matched to a gene: 6. The CDR3 contains 16 residues. Germline CDR1 reads LNHDA; CDR2 reads SQIVND (reference sequence).